This TCR beta chain came from a study of T cells in localized non-small cell lung cancer. Study-level results: Among blood samples, higher T cell density accompanied longer overall survival. Heterogeneity within the tumor remains possible, as just one region underwent sequencing. Among the top 100 tumor clones, a median around 62 appeared in adjacent lung. T cell clonality was highest in uninvolved adjacent lung, above tumor.

Only in-frame clones appear in the TCRdb table, and some are missing; sequencing was by immunoSEQ multiplex PCR. This sample has about 92,000 clones, with roughly 90% found just once. V was pared by 2 bases and J by 6 bases, with 6 bases of the junction left unmatched. This CDR3 has 14 amino acids. Germline CDR1 MNHNY, CDR2 SVGAGI (reference sequence). Comments on this clone: Its antigen is still unknown.

The sequence was obtained from a woman aged 40 to 75 with stage II squamous cell lung carcinoma. Material: PBMCs, obtained before any cancer treatment. The gene calls are TRBV6-6 and TRBJ1-1, with 7 bases fitting TRBD1. The CDR3 here is CASSYGGTGAEAFF. CDR3 nucleotide sequence: TGTGCCAGCAGTTACGGCGGCACAGGGGCTGAAGCTTTCTTT.